A selection of T cell receptor beta chains follows, all from one sample in a study of regulatory T cells in long-lasting Graves disease. In TCRdb, the multiplex PCR reads were re-called with MiXCR into one record per CDR3 protein. The sample carries around 300,000 distinct CDR3 sequences, 20% to 25% recorded once. Sequenced here: peripheral blood mononuclear cells (PBMCs), sampled when the disease was refractory, from a patient treated with antithyroid drugs. The receptor source for this set is a female donor with Graves disease. Each CDR3 is given with its conserved first and last residue. Each record gives: D gene, V gene, J gene, clone size, CDR3 DNA, CDR3 protein. The D gene is left open where the match is weak. Size tells how often a clone was seen (once, few, many) or the class of an expanded clone, and some rows leave it out.

d_gene: NA; v_gene: TRBV28; j_gene: TRBJ2-5; abundance: many; CDR3nt: TGTGCCAGCAGATCCCCGAACGGGGAGACCCAGTACTTC; CDR3aa: CASRSPNGETQYF
d_gene: NA; v_gene: TRBV12-3/TRBV12-4; j_gene: TRBJ1-5; abundance: many; CDR3nt: TGTGCCAGCAGACCGGAACAGGGTAGCAATCAGCCCCAGCATTTT; CDR3aa: CASRPEQGSNQPQHF
d_gene: NA; v_gene: TRBV6-1; j_gene: TRBJ1-6; abundance: few; CDR3nt: TGTGCCAGCAGGACAGTTCCTAACTCCTATAATTCACCCCTCCACTTT; CDR3aa: CASRTVPNSYNSPLHF
d_gene: TRBD1; v_gene: TRBV28; j_gene: TRBJ1-2; abundance: many; CDR3nt: TGTGCCAGCAGACCACAGGGGATTGGTGGTGGCTACACCTTC; CDR3aa: CASRPQGIGGGYTF
d_gene: TRBD1; v_gene: TRBV5-1; j_gene: TRBJ2-7; abundance: NA; CDR3nt: TGCGCCAGCGCCCCGGGACAGGGTTATGAGCAGTACTTC; CDR3aa: CASAPGQGYEQYF
d_gene: TRBD2; v_gene: TRBV3-1; j_gene: TRBJ2-5; abundance: many; CDR3nt: TGTGCCAGCAGCCAAGATTCCCGGACTAGCCAGACCCAGTACTTC; CDR3aa: CASSQDSRTSQTQYF
d_gene: NA; v_gene: TRBV18; j_gene: TRBJ2-5; abundance: NA; CDR3nt: TGTGCCAGCTCACCACTGTACGAGGCCTTTGAGACCCAGTACTTC; CDR3aa: CASSPLYEAFETQYF
d_gene: TRBD2; v_gene: TRBV7-2; j_gene: TRBJ2-7; abundance: NA; CDR3nt: TGTGCCAGCAGCTTGGGGACTAGCGGGAGGATACAAACCTACGAGCAGTACTTC; CDR3aa: CASSLGTSGRIQTYEQYF
d_gene: NA; v_gene: TRBV28; j_gene: TRBJ1-4; abundance: NA; CDR3nt: TGTGCCGGCAGTTGGAATCGACAGGCCCTCGGGGAAAAACTGTTTTTT; CDR3aa: CAGSWNRQALGEKLFF
d_gene: NA; v_gene: TRBV6-1; j_gene: TRBJ1-2; abundance: many; CDR3nt: TGTGCCAGCGAGAAGTGGGCGGCGGCCGCTGGCTACACCTTC; CDR3aa: CASEKWAAAAGYTF
d_gene: TRBD1; v_gene: TRBV5-1; j_gene: TRBJ2-2; abundance: NA; CDR3nt: TGCGCCAGCACGATCCGGACAGGGGGTACCGGGGAGCTGTTTTTT; CDR3aa: CASTIRTGGTGELFF
d_gene: TRBD1; v_gene: TRBV6-2/TRBV6-3; j_gene: TRBJ2-7; abundance: few; CDR3nt: TGTGCCAGCAGTTACTCCGAAGGGGGCTCTTTCTACGAGCAGTACTTC; CDR3aa: CASSYSEGGSFYEQYF
d_gene: NA; v_gene: TRBV6-9; j_gene: TRBJ1-1; abundance: NA; CDR3nt: TGTGCCAGCAGTTACTTAAAGGGGGGAACTGAAGCTTTCTTT; CDR3aa: CASSYLKGGTEAFF
d_gene: NA; v_gene: TRBV12-3/TRBV12-4; j_gene: TRBJ2-7; abundance: many; CDR3nt: TGTGCCAGCAGCTCCCTAACCGACGAGCAGTACTTC; CDR3aa: CASSSLTDEQYF
d_gene: NA; v_gene: TRBV28; j_gene: TRBJ2-7; abundance: few; CDR3nt: TGTGCCGGCAGCTCCCCTGGTAGACTGGACTCCTACGAGCAGTACTTC; CDR3aa: CAGSSPGRLDSYEQYF
d_gene: TRBD2; v_gene: TRBV6-1; j_gene: TRBJ2-7; abundance: once; CDR3nt: TGTGCCAGCAGGAAGAGCGGGAAGGCCTACGAGCAGTACTTC; CDR3aa: CASRKSGKAYEQYF
d_gene: NA; v_gene: TRBV7-2; j_gene: TRBJ1-1; abundance: many; CDR3nt: TGTGCCAGCAGCTTAGACAGCGGGTTCACTGAAGCTTTCTTT; CDR3aa: CASSLDSGFTEAFF
d_gene: TRBD1; v_gene: TRBV29-1; j_gene: TRBJ1-2; abundance: NA; CDR3nt: TGCAGCCCCGGGACAGGGAGGGCCGGCTACACCTTC; CDR3aa: CSPGTGRAGYTF
d_gene: TRBD2; v_gene: TRBV3-1; j_gene: TRBJ2-7; abundance: many; CDR3nt: TGTGCCAGCAGCCAGTGGCTAGCGGGAGCCTACGAGCAGTACTTC; CDR3aa: CASSQWLAGAYEQYF
d_gene: TRBD1; v_gene: TRBV20-1; j_gene: TRBJ2-5; abundance: few; CDR3nt: TGCAGTGCTAGGCCAGACAGGGGGCGCGGGGAGACCCAGTACTTC; CDR3aa: CSARPDRGRGETQYF
d_gene: NA; v_gene: TRBV28; j_gene: TRBJ1-1; abundance: NA; CDR3nt: TGTGCCAGCAGGCTCGACACTGAAGCTTTCTTT; CDR3aa: CASRLDTEAFF
d_gene: NA; v_gene: TRBV20-1; j_gene: TRBJ1-2; abundance: NA; CDR3nt: TGCAGTGCTAGTCAGTCAGACTATGGCTACACCTTC; CDR3aa: CSASQSDYGYTF
d_gene: TRBD1; v_gene: TRBV9; j_gene: TRBJ1-2; abundance: many; CDR3nt: TGTGCCAGCAGCGGGAGAAACAGGGGGTATGGCTACACCTTC; CDR3aa: CASSGRNRGYGYTF
d_gene: TRBD2; v_gene: TRBV24-1; j_gene: TRBJ2-7; abundance: few; CDR3nt: TGTGCCACCGGGACTAGTTCTGAGCAGTACTTC; CDR3aa: CATGTSSEQYF
d_gene: TRBD1; v_gene: TRBV7-2; j_gene: TRBJ1-5; abundance: NA; CDR3nt: TGTGCCAGCAGCTTAGATGGACAGGGGGCACAGCCCCAGCATTTT; CDR3aa: CASSLDGQGAQPQHF
d_gene: NA; v_gene: TRBV4-1; j_gene: TRBJ2-5; abundance: NA; CDR3nt: TGCGCCAGCAGCTACCTCCAGGGTCAGACCCAGTACTTC; CDR3aa: CASSYLQGQTQYF
d_gene: TRBD1; v_gene: TRBV7-2; j_gene: TRBJ2-7; abundance: few; CDR3nt: TGTGCCAGCAGCTTTTATGGGGACAGCTACGAGCAGTACTTC; CDR3aa: CASSFYGDSYEQYF
d_gene: NA; v_gene: TRBV7-6; j_gene: TRBJ1-4; abundance: NA; CDR3nt: TGTGCCAGCAGCTTAGCGCCACGAGATAGGGTGGATGAAAAACTGTTTTTT; CDR3aa: CASSLAPRDRVDEKLFF
d_gene: NA; v_gene: TRBV25-1; j_gene: TRBJ1-2; abundance: many; CDR3nt: TGTGCCAGCAGTGACCTGACAGGAGCCGGCTACACCTTC; CDR3aa: CASSDLTGAGYTF
d_gene: TRBD1; v_gene: TRBV12-3/TRBV12-4; j_gene: TRBJ1-5; abundance: many; CDR3nt: TGTGCCAGCAGTCCCTCCCGGACAGGGAGCAATCAGCCCCAGCATTTT; CDR3aa: CASSPSRTGSNQPQHF
d_gene: NA; v_gene: TRBV11-2; j_gene: TRBJ2-2; abundance: many; CDR3nt: TGTGCCAGCACAGTGGGGCTAGCGACCACCGGGGAGCTGTTTTTT; CDR3aa: CASTVGLATTGELFF
d_gene: NA; v_gene: TRBV27; j_gene: TRBJ1-2; abundance: many; CDR3nt: TGTGCCAGCAGTTTTAGGGGGAACTATGGCTACACCTTC; CDR3aa: CASSFRGNYGYTF
d_gene: TRBD1; v_gene: TRBV20-1; j_gene: TRBJ1-4; abundance: many; CDR3nt: TGCAGTGCCACCACGACAGGGGCAACTAATGAAAAACTGTTTTTT; CDR3aa: CSATTTGATNEKLFF
d_gene: NA; v_gene: TRBV29-1; j_gene: TRBJ1-4; abundance: many; CDR3nt: TGCAGCGTGGACGCGGGCGAAAAACTGTTTTTT; CDR3aa: CSVDAGEKLFF
d_gene: NA; v_gene: TRBV29-1; j_gene: TRBJ1-4; abundance: NA; CDR3nt: TGCAGCGTCTCCTTTGGGGAAAAACTGTTTTTT; CDR3aa: CSVSFGEKLFF
d_gene: TRBD1; v_gene: TRBV5-1; j_gene: TRBJ2-7; abundance: many; CDR3nt: TGCGCCAGCAGCTTGACAGGGGTAGACACCTCCGAGCAGTACTTC; CDR3aa: CASSLTGVDTSEQYF
d_gene: TRBD2; v_gene: TRBV10-1; j_gene: TRBJ2-7; abundance: NA; CDR3nt: TGCGCCAGCAGTGAGCAGCGGGATGGTTACGAGCAGTACTTC; CDR3aa: CASSEQRDGYEQYF
d_gene: NA; v_gene: TRBV9; j_gene: TRBJ1-2; abundance: many; CDR3nt: TGTGCCAGCAATACAGGGAATCTTGGCTATGGCTACACCTTC; CDR3aa: CASNTGNLGYGYTF
d_gene: NA; v_gene: TRBV6-1; j_gene: TRBJ2-2; abundance: NA; CDR3nt: TGTGCCTCAAGGCCGGCGTCGAACACCGGGGAGCTGTTTTTT; CDR3aa: CASRPASNTGELFF
d_gene: TRBD2; v_gene: TRBV20-1; j_gene: TRBJ2-7; abundance: many; CDR3nt: TGCAGTGCTAGGGATGGACTAGCTCCCTACGAGCAGTACTTC; CDR3aa: CSARDGLAPYEQYF
d_gene: NA; v_gene: TRBV10-3; j_gene: TRBJ1-5; abundance: NA; CDR3nt: TGTGCCATCAGTGAGGGGCAGACCAATCAGCCCCAGCATTTT; CDR3aa: CAISEGQTNQPQHF
d_gene: NA; v_gene: TRBV4-3; j_gene: TRBJ1-2; abundance: NA; CDR3nt: TGCGCCAGCAGCCAAGATGGAGCGTACTATGGCTACACCTTC; CDR3aa: CASSQDGAYYGYTF
d_gene: NA; v_gene: TRBV6-1; j_gene: TRBJ1-3; abundance: many; CDR3nt: TGTGCCAGCAGTGACAGCTCTGGAAACACCATATATTTT; CDR3aa: CASSDSSGNTIYF
d_gene: NA; v_gene: TRBV18; j_gene: TRBJ1-1; abundance: NA; CDR3nt: TGTGCCAGCTCACCAGGCATGGGTACTGAAGCTTTCTTT; CDR3aa: CASSPGMGTEAFF
d_gene: NA; v_gene: TRBV20-1; j_gene: TRBJ2-5; abundance: few; CDR3nt: TGCAGTGCTATTTTTCAAGAGACCCAGTACTTC; CDR3aa: CSAIFQETQYF
d_gene: NA; v_gene: TRBV27; j_gene: TRBJ2-4; abundance: NA; CDR3nt: TGTGCCAGCGGGTCCGGGGAAGCCAAAAACATTCAGTACTTC; CDR3aa: CASGSGEAKNIQYF
d_gene: NA; v_gene: TRBV9; j_gene: TRBJ2-2; abundance: few; CDR3nt: TGTGCCAGCAGCGGGGAGTCCGGGGAGCTGTTTTTT; CDR3aa: CASSGESGELFF
d_gene: NA; v_gene: TRBV7-9; j_gene: TRBJ2-7; abundance: NA; CDR3nt: TGTGCCAGCAGCCCACCTTGGACCGACTACGAGCAGTACTTC; CDR3aa: CASSPPWTDYEQYF
d_gene: TRBD1; v_gene: TRBV6-2/TRBV6-3; j_gene: TRBJ2-1; abundance: NA; CDR3nt: TGTGCCAGCACCGATACAGGGGACTCCTACAATGAGCAGTTCTTC; CDR3aa: CASTDTGDSYNEQFF
d_gene: TRBD1; v_gene: TRBV7-9; j_gene: TRBJ1-1; abundance: few; CDR3nt: TGTGCCAGCAGCCCCCGGGACAGGGGGCGAACTGAAGCTTTCTTT; CDR3aa: CASSPRDRGRTEAFF
d_gene: NA; v_gene: TRBV19; j_gene: TRBJ1-1; abundance: few; CDR3nt: TGTGCCAGTGGACTTATGAACACTGAAGCTTTCTTT; CDR3aa: CASGLMNTEAFF
d_gene: NA; v_gene: TRBV6-1; j_gene: TRBJ2-7; abundance: NA; CDR3nt: TGTGCCAGCAGCCTTACTAAGGACGAGCAGTACTTC; CDR3aa: CASSLTKDEQYF